The 10 T cell receptor beta chains below all came from one sample that was sequenced in a study. One entry per CDR3 protein, called by TCRdb with MiXCR from the 5' RACE reads. The sample holds roughly 56,000 distinct CDR3 sequences; nearly 30% are singletons and the top ten take about 2.3%. The sample consisted of tumor-infiltrating naive CD4+ T cells sorted from the breast tumor. As for subset: naive CD4+ T cells, CD4+CD45RA+CD25-. The receptors here all came from a female donor with breast cancer.

There are many counts of this clonotype. The rearrangement links TRBV30 to TRBJ2-1; TRBD1 matches at 7 bases. Per germline, CDR1 GTSNPN and CDR2 SVGIG (reference sequence). With 4 bases clipped from V and 5 bases from J, the junction kept 8 bases outside the gene matches. The CDR3 loop spans 14 amino acids. The CDR3 sequence is CAWNLKGADNEQFF. CDR3 sequence (DNA): TGTGCCTGGAATCTAAAGGGGGCTGACAATGAGCAGTTCTTC.

This clonotype was seen a few times. A read error may explain this, as a much larger clone is one base away. The gene calls are TRBV20-1 and TRBJ1-2, with D tentatively TRBD1 (5 bases). The V and J ends lost 4 bases and 8 bases respectively, with 14 bases between them. CDR3 size: 12 residues. Germline-derived CDR1 and CDR2 are DFQATT and SNEGSKA (reference sequence). CDR3 nucleotides: TGCAGTGCTATGAGGTTGGGGGGAGGCTACACCTTC. This translates into CSAMRLGGGYTF.

The chain is built from TRBV5-1 and TRBJ1-6; possibly TRBD1 for D (6 bases). This CDR3 has 15 amino acids. CDR1 and CDR2 (germline): SGHRS, YFSETQ. The V end was cut by 0 bases, the J end by 5 bases, with 9 bases between. CDR3 residues: CASSLDTGNNSPLHF. In DNA, the CDR3 is TGCGCCAGCAGCTTGGACACAGGGAATAATTCACCCCTCCACTTT.

The V call is TRBV20-1, the J call TRBJ2-7; 9 bases line up with TRBD2. CDR3 length: 15 amino acids. V gave up 2 bases and J gave up 1 base; unmatched junction bases: 6. Germline assignment: CDR1 DFQATT and CDR2 SNEGSKA (reference sequence). CDR3 bases: TGCAGTGCTAGACCCAGCGGGGGGAAATCCTACGAGCAGTACTTC. Its protein is CSARPSGGKSYEQYF.

This clonotype was detected ten times or more. The rearrangement links TRBV5-6 to TRBJ1-2, with a tentative D call TRBD1 (6 bases). Trimming took off 4 bases at V and 3 bases at J, with 10 bases between the two ends. This CDR3 contains 13 residues. Germline lookup yields CDR1 SGHDT and CDR2 YYEEEE. The CDR3 nucleotides read TGTGCCAGCAGCCTGGCAGGGGACTATGGCTACACCTTC. Its protein product is CASSLAGDYGYTF.

On this clonotype: The junction differs from germline at one of its ends, possibly a read error. The chain links TRBV12-3 or TRBV12-4 to TRBJ1-5; D not resolved. This CDR3 contains 15 residues. CDR3 in amino acids: CSSSATLEPNQPQHF. Written as DNA, the CDR3 is TGTTCCAGCAGTGCTACGCTGGAACCTAATCAGCCCCAGCATTTT.

There are a few counts of this clonotype. The genes are TRBV15 and TRBJ1-5, with D maybe TRBD1 (5 bases). Deletions cut 0 bases from V and 2 bases from J, with 8 bases between. The CDR3 sequence is 15 residues long. Germline loops: CDR1 LNHNV, CDR2 YYDKDF (reference sequence). The DNA for the CDR3 is TGTGCCACCAGCAGAGAGGGACGAGGCAATCAGCCCCAGCATTTT. Its translation: CATSREGRGNQPQHF.

The table lists this clonotype with a few counts. The genes are TRBV11-3 and TRBJ2-1; D ambiguous. Germline V gene sequence: CDR1 SGHNT, CDR2 YENEEA. The CDR3 is made up of 12 amino acids. V was cut by 3 bases and J by 7 bases, with 7 bases left in between. CDR3 nucleotides: TGTGCCAGCAGCTTTAACGGAAATGAGCAGTTCTTC. Translating gives CASSFNGNEQFF.

A note on this clonotype: At one end the junction does not follow the germline gene, possibly because of a read error. The genes are TRBV20-1 and TRBJ2-1, with a tentative D call TRBD1 (5 bases). Germline values: CDR1 DFQATT, CDR2 SNEGSKA (reference sequence). CDR3 length: 14 residues. Written as DNA, the CDR3 is TGCGGTGCTAGGGGCCACCCCCTGTACAATGAGCAGTTCTTC. The encoded protein is CGARGHPLYNEQFF.

The V gene is TRBV5-1, the J gene TRBJ2-5; 9 bases align to TRBD2. Germline V lookup: CDR1 SGHRS, CDR2 YFSETQ. V was pared by 4 bases and J by 5 bases, with 12 bases of the junction left unmatched. This CDR3 is built from 16 residues. The CDR3 loop reads CASSGGRTSDSETQYF. For the CDR3, the DNA is TGCGCCAGCAGCGGAGGGAGGACTAGCGACAGTGAGACCCAGTACTTC. The full variable domain, with the rest looked up from reference TRBV5-1 and TRBJ2-5, is KAGVTQTPRYLIKTRGQQVTLSCSPISGHRSVSWYQQTPGQGLQFLFEYFSETQRNKGNFPGRFSGRQFSNSRSEMNVSTLELGDSALYLCASSGGRTSDSETQYFGPGTRLLVL.